The rows below give T cell receptor beta chains drawn from one sample of a study of CD8+ T cells in alopecia areata. Libraries were prepared by immunoSEQ multiplex PCR; TCRdb keeps only in-frame clonotypes and omits some of them. The sample yields 200,000 to 250,000 clones, 35% to 45% seen once. Source: CD4+ T cells sorted from blood, taken at week 34, from a patient treated with tofacitinib. Source of these receptors: a human donor with alopecia areata. Each CDR3 is given with its conserved first and last residue. Fields, in order: J gene, D gene, clone size, V gene, CDR3 DNA, CDR3 protein. D genes are given only for firm matches. Expanded clones get a size class; other rows say once, few or many, or leave the size out.

TRBJ2-3	TRBD2	NA	TRBV30	TGTGCCTGTACTGCTACCTTAGCGGGGGCGGGGGGTACGCAGTATTTT	CACTATLAGAGGTQYF
TRBJ1-3	NA	NA	TRBV30	TGTGCCTGCTCGACAGTAAGAGAATCCTCTGGAAACACCATATATTTT	CACSTVRESSGNTIYF
TRBJ1-2	NA	NA	TRBV29-1	TGCAGCGTTGTAGGGGCCTCAAATTTC	CSVVGASNF
TRBJ1-2	NA	many	TRBV7-2	TGTGCCAGCAGCTTACAGATCAACTATGGCTACACCTTC	CASSLQINYGYTF
TRBJ2-5	TRBD1	many	TRBV29-1	TGCAGCGCTCGGACAGGGGAAGAGACCCAGTACTTC	CSARTGEETQYF
TRBJ2-3	NA	few	TRBV7-2	TGTGCCAGCAGCCAGCAAGAGACTAGCACAGATACGCAGTATTTT	CASSQQETSTDTQYF
TRBJ1-1	NA	few	TRBV29-1	TGCAGCGTTGACGGGACTGAAGCTTTCTTT	CSVDGTEAFF
TRBJ2-7	NA	NA	TRBV7-9	TGTGCCAGCAGCTTGGAGGGGGCGAGGGAGCAGTACTTC	CASSLEGAREQYF
TRBJ2-5	NA	NA	TRBV27	TGTGCCAGCAGTTTAGGGAGTACGCAAGAGACCCAGTACTTC	CASSLGSTQETQYF
TRBJ2-7	NA	NA	TRBV4-2	TGTGCCAGCAGCCCGCCCACTAATTCCTACGAGCAGTACTTC	CASSPPTNSYEQYF
TRBJ1-5	TRBD1	NA	TRBV9	TGTGCCAGCAGCCAAGGACAGGGGAATCAGCCCCAGCATTTT	CASSQGQGNQPQHF
TRBJ2-7	TRBD1	many	TRBV2	TGTGCCAGTAACAGGGGCTCCTACGAGCAGTACTTC	CASNRGSYEQYF
TRBJ1-2	NA	NA	TRBV2	TGTGCCAGCAGAGCCGGCCAAATGAGGAACTATGGCTACACCTTC	CASRAGQMRNYGYTF
TRBJ1-2	NA	NA	TRBV2	TGTGCCAGCTGGAGTCCGGACAGCTCTAACTATGGCTACACCTTC	CASWSPDSSNYGYTF
TRBJ2-7	NA	few	TRBV4-1	TGCGCCAGCAGCCAGACCCCCTGGCCCTCCTACGAGCAGTACTTC	CASSQTPWPSYEQYF
TRBJ2-7	TRBD2	many	TRBV30	TGTGCCTGGAGTCCTACTAGCGGGGGCTCCTACGAGCAGTACTTC	CAWSPTSGGSYEQYF
TRBJ2-7	NA	NA	TRBV14	TGTGCCAGCAGCCACGTTAACTACGAGCAGTACTTC	CASSHVNYEQYF
TRBJ1-2	NA	few	TRBV30	TGTGCCTGGAGTGTCGGGCTTAACTATGGCTACACCTTC	CAWSVGLNYGYTF
TRBJ2-1	TRBD2	few	TRBV29-1	TGCAGCGTAGTAGGACTAGCGGGAGTCCAGTTCTTC	CSVVGLAGVQFF
TRBJ2-2	NA	once	TRBV9	TGTGCCAGCAGCGTTGACTTATCCGGGGAGCTGTTTTTT	CASSVDLSGELFF
TRBJ2-1	TRBD2	few	TRBV6-5	TGTGCCAGCAGTTCTTACGCCGGCGGGAGGAGGAATGAGCAGTTCTTC	CASSSYAGGRRNEQFF
TRBJ2-3	NA	NA	TRBV5-1	TGCGCCAGTAGATGGGATTTCTACACAGATACGCAGTATTTT	CASRWDFYTDTQYF
TRBJ2-7	TRBD1	NA	TRBV5-5	TGTGCCAGCAGCCGGACAGGGGAAGGAGCCTACGAGCAGTACTTC	CASSRTGEGAYEQYF
TRBJ1-2	TRBD1	NA	TRBV5-1	TGCGCCAGCAGCCCGGGGACAGCTAACTATGGCTACACCTTC	CASSPGTANYGYTF
TRBJ1-1	NA	many	TRBV21-1	TGTGCCAGCAGAGGGAACACTGAAGCTTTCTTT	CASRGNTEAFF
TRBJ2-7	NA	NA	TRBV30	TGTGCCTGGAGTGTACAGGAGGGCGAGCAGTACTTC	CAWSVQEGEQYF
TRBJ1-1	NA	few	TRBV29-1	TGCAGCGTACAACAGAACACTGAAGCTTTCTTT	CSVQQNTEAFF
TRBJ1-4	NA	NA	TRBV6-6	TGTGCCAGCAGAGGGCGGGACACCGATGAAAAACTGTTTTTT	CASRGRDTDEKLFF
TRBJ2-7	NA	NA	TRBV11-2	TGTGCCAGCAGCCTCGCTCTGGCTAGACCCCGCTCCTACGAGCAGTACTTC	CASSLALARPRSYEQYF
TRBJ1-2	TRBD1	NA	TRBV7-9	TGTGCCAGCAGCCGAGACAGGGGGCAAGGCTACACCTTC	CASSRDRGQGYTF
TRBJ2-2	NA	few	TRBV5-4	TGTGCCAGCAGCTTGGACAGGGAATTCACCGGGGAGCTGTTTTTT	CASSLDREFTGELFF
TRBJ2-7	NA	NA	TRBV28	TGTGCCAGCAGTCTCCGCATGGAGCAGTACTTC	CASSLRMEQYF
TRBJ2-7	NA	NA	TRBV7-6	TGTGCCAGCAGCCCTGCTGGCCCCTACGAGCAGTACTTC	CASSPAGPYEQYF
TRBJ2-2	TRBD2	few	TRBV27	TGTGCCAGCAGTCGACGAGCGGGACGGAACACCGGGGAGCTGTTTTTT	CASSRRAGRNTGELFF
TRBJ2-1	TRBD1	NA	TRBV11-1	TGTGCCAGCAGCTTCGTGAAGGGACAGCTCTACAATGAGCAGTTCTTC	CASSFVKGQLYNEQFF
TRBJ1-1	TRBD1	NA	TRBV19	TGTGCCAGTAGTTTTAACAGGGGCACTGAAGCTTTCTTT	CASSFNRGTEAFF
TRBJ2-1	TRBD2	few	TRBV7-7	TGTGCCAGCAGCTTAGGAGAGGGATTAGCGGGGCACTCCTACAATGAGCAGTTCTTC	CASSLGEGLAGHSYNEQFF
TRBJ2-2	NA	NA	TRBV5-1	TGCGCCAGCAGCCGGGACACGAACACCGGGGAGCTGTTTTTT	CASSRDTNTGELFF
TRBJ2-7	NA	NA	TRBV6-6	TGTGCCAGCAAACCGGGAGTCGAAAGCTCCTACGAGCAGTACTTC	CASKPGVESSYEQYF
TRBJ1-4	NA	NA	TRBV25-1	TGTGCCAGCAGCTTCAGCAAAAAACTGTTTTTT	CASSFSKKLFF
TRBJ1-2	NA	few	TRBV10-3	TGTGCCATCAGTGCCGGGACGGCTAACTATGGCTACACCTTC	CAISAGTANYGYTF
TRBJ2-7	TRBD1	NA	TRBV30	TGTGCCGTGTCGGGACAGGGTTTCAACGAGCAGTACTTC	CAVSGQGFNEQYF
TRBJ1-1	NA	NA	TRBV30	TGTGCCTGGAGTCCTCGAAAAGGAGAAATGAACACTGAAGCTTTCTTT	CAWSPRKGEMNTEAFF
TRBJ2-7	NA	NA	TRBV12-5	TGTGCTAGTGGGGCAGGAGGGGGATACTACGAGCAGTACTTC	CASGAGGGYYEQYF